The rows below give T cell receptor beta chains drawn from one sample of a study of shared clonotypes between healthy human individuals. This table comes from immunoSEQ multiplex PCR, and its TCRdb copy is limited to in-frame clones, with some not included. Of around 99,000 clones listed, 60% to 75% were seen once; the top ten hold 45% to 55%. Input material: memory CD8+ T cells sorted from blood. The source is a young man in good health. CDR3s include the opening cysteine and the closing phenylalanine or tryptophan. A D gene is named only where the DNA matches it firmly. The size field is filled for only some rows; it gives once, few, many or a size class.

TRBV28	.	.	TRBJ2-7	CASSQGSYEQYF	TGTGCCAGCAGCCAGGGGTCCTACGAGCAGTACTTC
TRBV7-8	.	.	TRBJ1-5	CASSPTDNQPQHF	TGTGCCAGCAGCCCGACAGACAATCAGCCCCAGCATTTT
TRBV7-8	.	.	TRBJ2-1	CASSLRAYNEQFF	TGTGCCAGCAGCTTAAGGGCCTACAATGAGCAGTTCTTC
TRBV10-3	few	TRBD2	TRBJ2-7	CAISGGTSGHEQYF	TGTGCCATCAGTGGGGGGACTAGCGGACACGAGCAGTACTTC
TRBV6-6	.	.	TRBJ2-1	CASGTGYEQFF	TGTGCCAGCGGAACAGGCTATGAGCAGTTCTTC
TRBV19	.	.	TRBJ2-6	CASIPSGANVLTF	TGTGCCAGTATACCCTCTGGGGCCAACGTCCTGACTTTC
TRBV7-9	.	.	TRBJ2-7	CASSRRGEQYF	TGTGCCAGCAGCAGGCGAGGGGAGCAGTACTTC
TRBV5-5	few	.	TRBJ1-5	CASSFPGSNQPQHF	TGTGCCAGCAGCTTCCCGGGGAGCAATCAGCCCCAGCATTTT
TRBV7-6	.	TRBD2	TRBJ2-5	CASSPQGLAGGPTQYF	TGTGCCAGCAGCCCACAGGGACTAGCGGGAGGGCCGACCCAGTACTTC
TRBV10-3	few	.	TRBJ1-5	CAISTDRTGPQHF	TGTGCCATCAGTACTGACAGGACCGGGCCCCAGCATTTT
TRBV9	once	.	TRBJ2-2	CASSEGPGHNTGELFF	TGTGCCAGCAGCGAGGGGCCGGGACACAACACCGGGGAGCTGTTTTTT
TRBV11-3	.	TRBD1	TRBJ2-2	CASSLGQGATGELFF	TGTGCCAGCAGCTTAGGACAGGGGGCCACCGGGGAGCTGTTTTTT
TRBV4-3	.	.	TRBJ1-2	CASSQGAGHGDYGYTF	TGCGCCAGCAGCCAAGGGGCGGGGCATGGGGACTATGGCTACACCTTC
TRBV7-2	.	.	TRBJ1-2	CASSLGDGEYTF	TGTGCCAGCAGCTTAGGGGACGGCGAGTACACCTTC
TRBV30	.	.	TRBJ2-7	CAWTLEGPYEQYF	TGTGCCTGGACGTTGGAGGGCCCCTACGAGCAGTACTTC
TRBV28	few	.	TRBJ1-2	CASTPRAPGLVHYGYTF	TGTGCCAGCACCCCAAGGGCTCCGGGCCTAGTACACTATGGCTACACCTTC
TRBV2	.	.	TRBJ1-3	CASSDRDTGNTIYF	TGTGCCAGCAGTGATAGGGATACTGGAAACACCATATATTTT
TRBV27	.	TRBD2	TRBJ2-2	CASGPQLLAGGTGELFF	TGTGCCAGCGGGCCACAATTACTAGCGGGCGGGACCGGGGAGCTGTTTTTT
TRBV7-2	.	TRBD2	TRBJ2-1	CASSSQGLAAPRYNEQFF	TGTGCCAGCAGCTCCCAGGGACTAGCGGCCCCCCGATACAATGAGCAGTTCTTC
TRBV19	.	TRBD2	TRBJ2-1	CASSRGLAGEIVNEQFF	TGTGCCAGTAGCAGGGGACTAGCGGGAGAGATCGTCAATGAGCAGTTCTTC
TRBV28	once	.	TRBJ2-4	CASSFPKGTAKNIQYF	TGTGCCAGCAGCTTCCCGAAAGGGACAGCCAAAAACATTCAGTACTTC
TRBV27	.	.	TRBJ2-7	CASSPPPSPYEQYF	TGTGCCAGCAGTCCGCCACCCTCGCCCTACGAGCAGTACTTC
TRBV11-3	.	TRBD2	TRBJ2-4	CASISRRLASGRAGCF	TGTGCCAGCATCTCACGAAGGTTGGCTAGCGGGAGGGCCGGCTGCTTC
TRBV27	.	.	TRBJ2-7	CASSFRGTTPTYEQYF	TGTGCCAGCAGTTTCCGCGGGACAACGCCAACCTACGAGCAGTACTTC
TRBV7-9	.	.	TRBJ1-1	CASSFGFVTEAFF	TGTGCCAGCAGCTTCGGATTCGTAACTGAAGCTTTCTTT